This TCR beta chain was profiled in a study of T cells in Graves' hyperthyroidism and ophthalmopathy (dated by TCRdb to between 2018 and 2021). Notes on the research overall: Peripheral blood was collected at initial diagnosis, before any treatment. A discovery cohort of approximately 97 patients, approximately 44 with Graves' ophthalmopathy and approximately 57 with stable Graves' hyperthyroidism, was used to find distinguishing TCR V-J signatures. Whether ophthalmopathy could be predicted prospectively was tested in an independent validation cohort made up of 18 to 20 hyperthyroidism patients plus 17 patients who later progressed to ophthalmopathy. The 100 discovery patients were randomly split 7:3 into training and test sets. In addition, the study compared T-cell repertoires in thyroid tissue and in blood from roughly six Graves' hyperthyroidism patients. Following sampling, methimazole starting at 30 mg daily was given to hyperthyroidism patients, and high-dose intravenous methylprednisolone was given to ophthalmopathy patients. The paper describes TCR Vbeta CDR3 sequencing of 135 peripheral blood samples, made up of roughly 45 ophthalmopathy patients, approximately 76 hyperthyroidism patients and some 17 progressor patients.

This clonotype was seen at least ten times. It has no known antigen specificity. Nothing much larger sits one base from this clone, and base qualities are not available. The CDR3 contains 12 residues, cysteine and phenylalanine counted. The kept DNA is CDR3 alone, 36 bases in frame from the first base. V is clipped by 6 bases and J by 5 bases, and the sequence between their germline boundaries is 11 bases long. The TCR beta CDR3 regions were amplified from RNA transcripts. For the first round of RT-PCR on the TCR CDR3, the HTBI primer set was used together with the Qiagen OneStep RT-PCR kit. Libraries were constructed in a second round of multiplex PCR, after which size selection and purification were carried out. The libraries were sequenced on an Illumina HiSeq2000 using paired-end 100 bp reads. The source study handled its data this way. SOAPnuke was used to process the raw data, removing reads that contained adapters or uncalled bases, had a mean Phred below 15, or lacked an exact match to the constant primer or identifier. COPE v1.2.5 was used to merge the high-quality paired reads, and each unique nucleotide sequence was defined as a clonotype. Clonotypes were aligned to IMGT TRBV, TRBD and TRBJ reference segments using MiTCR v1.1. Analysis was restricted to V-J combinations with a frequency above 0.0001, which covered roughly 99% of repertoires. A TCS score was defined as the ratio of F50 (clonal expansion) to E x V (chaos), with BLOSUM62-based TCRdist applied between CDR3 peptides within each V-J. Welch's t-statistics and random forest reduced roughly 500 V-J features to 10 to 15, which were used in a naive Bayes classifier (R e1071). TCRdb cleaned the public reads at Q25 with fastp, built clones with MiXCR and kept in-frame beta chains. All rows with the same CDR3 protein become a single entry with the most common DNA and genes. Here the V and J calls rest on TCRdb's processing, not on the authors' analysis. This sample has about 350,000 distinct CDR3 sequences in its table, and about 14% of those were observed once. The leading ten clones occupy approximately 23% of the sample.

Results the study describes overall, beyond this receptor: In validation, progression to ophthalmopathy was predicted by the model with roughly 69% sensitivity and around 76% specificity, a median of approximately 6.5 months before onset. No statistical method was used to fix the sample size in advance, and group allocation was not hidden from the investigators. A 13 V-J signature model separated ophthalmopathy from stable hyperthyroidism, with about 88% sensitivity and 81% to 83% specificity in cross-validation and 80%/75% in testing. Most expanded thyroid clonotypes (frequency above 0.001) were also detected in blood, suggesting blood repertoires may reflect thyroid immune responses.

Graves' hyperthyroidism was defined as stable when no progression to ophthalmopathy occurred over 18 months of follow-up. The hyperthyroidism patients were between 18 and 65 years old and newly diagnosed, with a disease duration of less than 2 months. The study excluded patients with uncontrolled infections, other autoimmune diseases, pregnancy or lactation. Clinical symptoms, serum thyroxine and TRAb, thyroid ultrasound, and orbital computed tomography formed the basis for the diagnoses. PBMCs were separated from 7.5 to 10 ml of fresh peripheral blood using Ficoll-Paque density gradient centrifugation. Total RNA was extracted using Trizol reagent, and RNA quality was assessed on an Agilent 2100 Bioanalyzer.

This sequence was found in a woman aged 25 to 39 with Graves' hyperthyroidism. The chain employs TRBV12-3 or TRBV12-4 and TRBJ2-7; a weak D assignment points to TRBD1 (7 bases agree). Sequencing input: blood. The CDR3 region: CASSPRGDEQYF. The DNA reads TGTGCCAGCAGCCCCAGGGGGGACGAGCAGTACTTC.